Many counts were recorded for the clone carrying this T cell receptor beta chain. Its antigen is unknown. The authors ran a second PCR of roughly 6 to 12 cycles using a sample-barcoded 5' primer and a J-beta primer mix. A template-switch adaptor that had 12 random nucleotides put a tag on each cDNA molecule. Every individual sample yielded 2.5 million or more paired-end reads (each containing CDR3). TCRdb reanalysed the 5' RACE reads using MiXCR and keeps one entry per CDR3 protein. The sample records hundreds of thousands of distinct CDR3 sequences, about 59% being singletons. These data are taken from a study of blood T cells in healthy people across ages. Points from the study as a whole: The unsorted PBMCs prevented any conclusive comparison of naive versus antigen-experienced cells.

This CDR3 is 14 amino acids long. V lost 5 bases to trimming and J lost 0 bases, with 11 bases between them. Sequenced material: blood. This TCR was recovered from a man aged 25-45 years in good health. This chain connects TRBV12-3 or TRBV12-4 to TRBJ2-7; D perhaps matches TRBD2 (5 bases). CDR3 region: CASSPGLSSYEQYF. CDR3 DNA sequence: TGTGCCAGCAGTCCCGGACTGAGCTCCTACGAGCAGTACTTC.